The 26 T cell receptor beta chains below were found in one sample sequenced in a study of cytomegalovirus exposure and HLA in healthy donors. The PCR used 60 Vbeta and 13 Jbeta primers. Libraries were prepared by immunoSEQ multiplex PCR; TCRdb keeps only in-frame clonotypes and omits some of them. The sample holds approximately 150,000 clones, roughly 80% seen once. Sequenced: PBMCs. The receptors shown here come from a male donor in good health and CMV-seronegative.

This chain uses TRBV7-7 with TRBJ2-5; D ambiguous. Trimming took off 3 bases at V and 0 bases at J, with 2 bases between the two ends. The CDR3 is 12 residues long. Germline CDR1 and CDR2: SSHAT and FNYEAQ (reference sequence). This chain's CDR3 is CASSFDQETQYF. The CDR3 DNA reads TGTGCCAGCAGCTTCGACCAAGAGACCCAGTACTTC.

V usage is TRBV7-6 and J usage is TRBJ1-1; D may be TRBD1 (6 bases). Germline CDR1 reads SGHVS; CDR2 reads FNYEAQ. V dropped 5 bases and J dropped 1 base, with 11 bases sitting between them. CDR3 size: 14 residues. The CDR3 DNA sequence: TGTGCCAGCAGCCTATTACAGGGGAACACTGAAGCTTTCTTT. As protein: CASSLLQGNTEAFF.

J is TRBJ2-4 and V is TRBV2; 7 nucleotides align to TRBD1. The CDR3 contains 13 residues. Germline CDR1 and CDR2: SNHLY and FYNNEI. V dropped 8 bases and J dropped 6; count of bases not matched to a gene: 7. The CDR3 coding sequence is TGTGCCAGCCTAAGGACAGGCTTAAACATTCAGTACTTC. The encoded protein is CASLRTGLNIQYF.

V gene TRBV9 combines with J gene TRBJ2-2, with a possible D match to TRBD1 (6 bases). The CDR3 spans 16 residues. Germline V gene lookup returns CDR1 SGDLS and CDR2 YYNGEE. Trimming pared 3 bases from V and 0 bases from J, leaving 12 bases between. The CDR3 here is CASSAPGQTNTGELFF. CDR3 in DNA: TGTGCCAGCAGCGCGCCGGGACAAACGAACACCGGGGAGCTGTTTTTT. Together with reference TRBV9 and TRBJ2-2, the CDR3 gives the full variable domain: DSGVTQTPKHLITATGQRVTLRCSPRSGDLSVYWYQQSLDQGLQFLIQYYNGEERAKGNILERFSAQQFPDLHSELNLSSLELGDSALYFCASSAPGQTNTGELFFGEGSRLTVL.

This chain links TRBV6-5 with TRBJ1-5; D may be TRBD1 (6 bases). The germline V gene has CDR1 MNHEY and CDR2 SVGAGI. The CDR3 spans 14 residues. V lost 6 bases and J 7 bases, leaving 16 bases between the germline ends. CDR3 sequence (DNA): TGTGCCAGCAGCCCTAATACAGGGTGGCAGCCCCAGCATTTT. It yields the protein CASSPNTGWQPQHF.

The chain employs TRBV18 and TRBJ1-4; D ambiguous. Germline lookup yields CDR1 KGHSH and CDR2 LQKENI. This CDR3 has 17 residues. V lost 5 bases to trimming and J lost 4 bases, with 20 bases between them. This chain's CDR3 is CASSTSLSPGGNEKLFF. The CDR3 bases are TGTGCCAGCTCAACCTCTCTCTCCCCCGGAGGTAATGAAAAACTGTTTTTT.

This clone appeared a single time. The chain joins TRBV5-5 to TRBJ2-1; D uncertain. The CDR3 totals 13 residues. CDR1 is SGHKS, CDR2 YYEKEE, per germline (reference sequence). V lost 2 bases and J 3 bases, leaving 6 bases between the germline ends. The CDR3 DNA reads TGTGCCAGCAGCTTTACAGTCTACAATGAGCAGTTCTTC. This gives the protein CASSFTVYNEQFF.

Of note for this clone: Distinct nucleotide sequences in the sample also encode this CDR3. The V call is TRBV4-1, the J call TRBJ2-5; 8 nucleotides match TRBD1. This CDR3 spans 15 amino acids. J was trimmed by 9 bases and V by 0 bases; bases with no gene match: 9. Germline values: CDR1 MGHRA, CDR2 YSYEKL. This CDR3 is CASSQEVTGAIPQYF. CDR3 DNA: TGCGCCAGCAGCCAAGAAGTGACAGGGGCTATACCCCAGTACTTC.

The chain has TRBV7-9 and TRBJ1-5; D unresolved. Trimming shortened V by 5 bases and J by 4 bases, and 9 bases separated the two germline ends. CDR1 and CDR2 (germline): SEHNR, FQNEAQ (reference sequence). The CDR3 runs to 13 residues. The CDR3 spells CASSLNLNQPQHF. In DNA form, the CDR3 reads TGTGCCAGCAGCCTTAACCTAAATCAGCCCCAGCATTTT.

V usage is TRBV10-2 and J usage is TRBJ1-3, with TRBD1 as a possible D gene (6 bases). V was shortened by 10 bases and J by 1 base, with 17 bases between the two germline ends. The CDR3 is 15 amino acids. Germline values: CDR1 WSHSY, CDR2 SAAADI. CDR3 in amino acids: CATRGGGPSGNTIYF. In DNA, the CDR3 is TGCGCCACCAGGGGAGGGGGACCATCTGGAAACACCATATATTTT.

V gene TRBV6-5 combines with J gene TRBJ1-2; TRBD1 is a possible D gene (6 bases). The V end was cut by 6 bases, the J end by 1 base, with 15 bases between. Germline assignment: CDR1 MNHEY and CDR2 SVGAGI. There are 15 residues in the CDR3. CDR3 residues: CASRRGQMNNYGYTF. The CDR3 DNA reads as TGTGCCAGCAGAAGAGGACAGATGAATAACTATGGCTACACCTTC.

The genes are TRBV2 and TRBJ2-6; D is unresolved. The length of the CDR3 is 17 residues. Germline lookup yields CDR1 SNHLY and CDR2 FYNNEI. Trimming removed 3 bases from V and 0 bases from J, with 12 bases in between. The CDR3 DNA reads as TGTGCCAGCAGTGATGGCAGTCCTTTCTCTGGGGCCAACGTCCTGACTTTC. As protein: CASSDGSPFSGANVLTF.

The chain has TRBV25-1 and TRBJ2-1; D might be TRBD2 (5 bases). V lost 8 bases, J lost 4 bases, and 9 bases lay in between. The CDR3 sequence is 12 residues long. The germline V gene encodes CDR1 MGHDK and CDR2 SYGVNS. CDR3 bases: TGTGCCAGCGGTAGCGAGTACAATGAGCAGTTCTTC. It codes for CASGSEYNEQFF.

This clone has a single count. This sequence joins TRBV4-2 and TRBJ1-5; D is perhaps TRBD1 (5 bases). The CDR3 loop spans 16 amino acids. CDR1 and CDR2 from the germline V gene are LGHNA and YNFKEQ. V was shortened by 3 bases and J by 0 bases, with 12 bases between the two germline ends. DNA for the CDR3: TGTGCCAGCAGCCAGGTGGGGGGACTTAGCAATCAGCCCCAGCATTTT. Protein product: CASSQVGGLSNQPQHF.

This clone was observed once. The chain links TRBV5-4 to TRBJ2-7; D is perhaps TRBD2 (6 bases). Germline CDR1 SGHNT, CDR2 YYREEE (reference sequence). V was cut by 3 bases and J by 3 bases, with 16 bases left in between. The CDR3 runs 15 residues. The CDR3: CASSSLGLRDYEQYF. The CDR3 nucleotides are TGTGCCAGCAGCTCCCTGGGACTGCGAGACTACGAGCAGTACTTC.

V usage is TRBV11-2 and J usage is TRBJ2-5; 8 bases map to TRBD1. J gave up 0 bases and V 5 bases, and 8 bases lay outside the gene matches. Germline V gene data show CDR1 as SGHAT and CDR2 as FQNNGV. The CDR3 length is 16 residues. The CDR3 region is CASSRRGPVNQETQYF. DNA for the CDR3: TGTGCCAGCAGCCGCAGGGGGCCGGTAAACCAAGAGACCCAGTACTTC.

The chain couples TRBV4-2 to TRBJ2-7; 15 nucleotides agree with TRBD2. The germline V gene has CDR1 LGHNA and CDR2 YNFKEQ. The CDR3 sequence is 16 residues long. The J segment lost 6 bases and the V segment lost 0 bases, leaving 3 bases of the junction unmatched. The CDR3 DNA reads as TGTGCCAGCAGCCAAGATTTGGGACTAGCGGGGGGCGAGCAGTACTTC. Amino acid sequence: CASSQDLGLAGGEQYF.

This clone was found a few times. V usage is TRBV11-3 and J usage is TRBJ2-2, with D possibly being TRBD1 (6 bases). Trimming removed 4 bases from V and 3 bases from J, with 9 bases in between. The germline CDR1 and CDR2 sequences are SGHNT and YENEEA. The CDR3 has 14 residues. The CDR3 region has the DNA TGTGCCAGCAGCTCCAACAGGGACACCGGGGAGCTGTTTTTT. Translating it yields CASSSNRDTGELFF.

This clone was seen only once. The genes are TRBV9 and TRBJ2-6; TRBD2 might be the D (5 bases). CDR3 length equals 17 residues. The germline V gene encodes CDR1 SGDLS and CDR2 YYNGEE. Trimming cost V 3 bases and J 0 bases, with 13 bases left between them. CDR3 sequence: CASSEDGVYSGANVLTF. DNA for the CDR3: TGTGCCAGCAGCGAGGACGGGGTTTACTCTGGGGCCAACGTCCTGACTTTC.

The rearrangement joins TRBV7-8 to TRBJ2-4, with 13 bases identical to TRBD2. CDR1 is SGHVS, CDR2 FQNEAQ, per germline. J was trimmed by 0 bases and V by 1 base; bases with no gene match: 3. The CDR3 has 18 residues. As DNA, the CDR3 is TGTGCCAGCAGCTTAGTGGGACTAGCGGGGCTAGCCAAAAACATTCAGTACTTC. Translating gives CASSLVGLAGLAKNIQYF.

This clone appeared a few times. This chain uses TRBV5-1 with TRBJ2-3; 9 nucleotides align to TRBD2. The CDR3 is made up of 17 amino acids. Germline V gene data show CDR1 as SGHRS and CDR2 as YFSETQ. V shed 0 bases and J 1 base; nucleotides not matched to a gene: 6. The CDR3 nucleotides are TGCGCCAGCAGCTTGGGGGCGGGGGGGCCTGGCACAGATACGCAGTATTTT. It specifies CASSLGAGGPGTDTQYF.

The chain combines TRBV5-1 with TRBJ2-5; 7 bases match TRBD1. V lost 7 bases to trimming and J lost 7 bases; unmatched junction nucleotides: 4. Germline CDR1 is SGHRS and CDR2 is YFSETQ. The CDR3 runs 11 residues. The CDR3: CASDRDGTQYF. The CDR3 nucleotides are TGCGCCAGCGACAGGGATGGGACCCAGTACTTC.

V is TRBV10-1 and J is TRBJ1-3, with D perhaps TRBD1 (6 bases). This CDR3 region has 15 residues. Germline V gene sequence: CDR1 WNHNN, CDR2 SYGVQD (reference sequence). V was trimmed by 3 bases and J by 2 bases, leaving 11 bases between them. CDR3 in amino acids: CASSDTGNPGNTIYF. The DNA for the CDR3 is TGCGCCAGCAGTGATACAGGGAATCCTGGAAACACCATATATTTT.

V is TRBV18 and J is TRBJ2-2; 7 nucleotides align to TRBD1. The germline gives CDR1 KGHSH, CDR2 LQKENI. This CDR3 is built from 16 residues. V dropped 0 bases and J dropped 3; count of bases not matched to a gene: 4. The chain's CDR3 is CASSPPNRGDTGELFF. DNA of the CDR3: TGTGCCAGCTCACCACCTAACAGGGGAGACACCGGGGAGCTGTTTTTT.

The chain employs TRBV9 and TRBJ2-1; the match to TRBD2 covers 7 bases. The V segment lost 0 bases and the J segment 4 bases; nucleotides outside the gene matches: 7. This CDR3 has 16 residues. Germline V gene data show CDR1 as SGDLS and CDR2 as YYNGEE. In nucleotides, the CDR3 is TGTGCCAGCAGCGTAGAGTCTAGCGGATCATACAATGAGCAGTTCTTC. This gives the protein CASSVESSGSYNEQFF.

Concerning this clone itself: Sequence at one end of the junction differs from germline and may be a read error. V and J are TRBV7-7 and TRBJ2-3; 7 bases are shared with TRBD2. There are 15 residues in the CDR3. Germline V gene lookup returns CDR1 SSHAT and CDR2 FNYEAQ (reference sequence). CDR3 bases: TGTGCTAGCAGCCCCGGACTAGAAGCAGCGATAGGGCAGTATTTT. Translation gives CASSPGLEAAIGQYF. The full variable domain, its missing parts supplied by reference TRBV7-7 and TRBJ2-3, is GAGVSQSPRYKVTKRGQDVTLRCDPISSHATLYWYQQALGQGPEFLTYFNYEAQPDKSGLPSDRFSAERPEGSISTLTIQRTEQRDSAMYRCASSPGLEAAIGQYFGPGTRLTVL.